The clone carrying this T cell receptor (beta chain) was seen repeatedly, ten times or more. The sample comes from a study of breast tumors, draining lymph nodes, adjacent tissues. Breast cancer patients provided tissue from their axillary draining lymph nodes. In TCRdb, the multiplex PCR reads were re-called with MiXCR into one record per CDR3 protein. This table has around 250,000 distinct CDR3 sequences, approximately 36% appearing once. Sample: axillary lymph node tissue. The source is a female donor with breast cancer. Some clones in this sample may be carry-over from other donors' samples.

CDR3 sequence reads: CASSSQGSGYGYTF. The DNA of the CDR3 is TGTGCCAGCAGCTCACAGGGTTCAGGCTATGGCTACACCTTC. This chain links TRBV6-6 with TRBJ1-2; D possibly corresponds to TRBD1 (6 bases). This CDR3 has 14 residues. Deletions cut 6 bases from V and 4 bases from J, with 15 bases between. Looked up from germline, CDR1 is MNHNY and CDR2 is SVGAGI (reference sequence).